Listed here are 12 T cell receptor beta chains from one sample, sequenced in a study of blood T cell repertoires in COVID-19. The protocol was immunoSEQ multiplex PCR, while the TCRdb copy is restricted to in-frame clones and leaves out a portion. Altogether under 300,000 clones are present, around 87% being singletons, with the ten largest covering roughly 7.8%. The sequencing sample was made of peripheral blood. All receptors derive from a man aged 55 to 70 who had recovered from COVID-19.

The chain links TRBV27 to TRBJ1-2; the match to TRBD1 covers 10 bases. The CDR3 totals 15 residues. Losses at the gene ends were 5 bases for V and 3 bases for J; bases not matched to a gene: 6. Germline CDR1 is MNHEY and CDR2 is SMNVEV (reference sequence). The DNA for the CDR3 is TGTGCCAGCAGTCGGGGACAGGGGAGGGACTATGGCTACACCTTC. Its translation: CASSRGQGRDYGYTF.

The CDR3, as DNA: TGTGCCAGCAGCTTGAGGAGCTTGGGGGAAGGACTAGCGTGGGATACGCAGTATTTT. Protein product: CASSLRSLGEGLAWDTQYF. The chain couples TRBV5-6 to TRBJ2-3, with TRBD2 identical over 9 bases. Germline trimming cut 1 base from V and 6 bases from J; bases unmatched to any gene: 18. The CDR3 contains 19 residues. Germline V lookup: CDR1 SGHDT, CDR2 YYEEEE.

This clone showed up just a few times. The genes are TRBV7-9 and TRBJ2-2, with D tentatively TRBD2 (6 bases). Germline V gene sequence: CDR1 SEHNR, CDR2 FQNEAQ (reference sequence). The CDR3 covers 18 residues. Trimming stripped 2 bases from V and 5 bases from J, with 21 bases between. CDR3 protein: CASSLPALAQRGTGELFF. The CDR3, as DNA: TGTGCCAGCAGCTTACCCGCCTTAGCCCAACGGGGGACCGGGGAGCTGTTTTTT.

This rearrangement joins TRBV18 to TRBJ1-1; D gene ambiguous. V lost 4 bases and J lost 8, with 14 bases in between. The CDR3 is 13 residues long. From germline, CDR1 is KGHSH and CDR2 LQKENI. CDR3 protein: CASSHGLSGEAFF. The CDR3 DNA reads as TGTGCCAGCTCACACGGCCTGTCGGGGGAAGCTTTCTTT.

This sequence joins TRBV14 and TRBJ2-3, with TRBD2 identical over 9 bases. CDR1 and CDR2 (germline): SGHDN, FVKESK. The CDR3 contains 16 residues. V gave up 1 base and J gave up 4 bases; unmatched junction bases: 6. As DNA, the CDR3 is TGTGCCAGCAGCCAAGTATCCGGACTAGCGTCAGATACGCAGTATTTT. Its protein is CASSQVSGLASDTQYF.

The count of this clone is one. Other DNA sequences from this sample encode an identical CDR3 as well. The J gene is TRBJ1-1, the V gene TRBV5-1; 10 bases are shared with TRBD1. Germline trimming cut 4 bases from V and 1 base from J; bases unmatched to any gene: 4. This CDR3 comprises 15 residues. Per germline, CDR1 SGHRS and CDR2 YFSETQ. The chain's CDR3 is CASSPWDRGNTEAFF. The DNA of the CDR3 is TGCGCCAGCAGCCCCTGGGACAGGGGGAACACTGAAGCTTTCTTT. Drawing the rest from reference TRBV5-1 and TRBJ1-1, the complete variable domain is KAGVTQTPRYLIKTRGQQVTLSCSPISGHRSVSWYQQTPGQGLQFLFEYFSETQRNKGNFPGRFSGRQFSNSRSEMNVSTLELGDSALYLCASSPWDRGNTEAFFGQGTRLTVV.

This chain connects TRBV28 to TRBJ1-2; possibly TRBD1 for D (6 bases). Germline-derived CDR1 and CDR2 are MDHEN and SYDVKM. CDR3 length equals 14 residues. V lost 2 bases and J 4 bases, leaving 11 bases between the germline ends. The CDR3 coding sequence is TGTGCCAGCAGTTTAGACAGGCAGGTCTATGGCTACACCTTC. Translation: CASSLDRQVYGYTF.

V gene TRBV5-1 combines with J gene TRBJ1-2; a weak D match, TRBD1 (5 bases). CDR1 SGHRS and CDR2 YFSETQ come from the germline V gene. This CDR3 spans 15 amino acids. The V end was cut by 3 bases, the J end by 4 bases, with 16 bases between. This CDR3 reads CASSSNRGATYGYTF. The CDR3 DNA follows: TGCGCCAGCAGCTCAAACCGCGGGGCGACCTATGGCTACACCTTC.

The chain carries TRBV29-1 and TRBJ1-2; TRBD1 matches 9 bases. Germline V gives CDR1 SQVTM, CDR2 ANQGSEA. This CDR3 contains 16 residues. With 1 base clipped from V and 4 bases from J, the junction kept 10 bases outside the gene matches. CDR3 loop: CSVEVPPGQGVYGYTF. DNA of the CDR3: TGCAGCGTTGAAGTGCCTCCGGGACAGGGAGTCTATGGCTACACCTTC.

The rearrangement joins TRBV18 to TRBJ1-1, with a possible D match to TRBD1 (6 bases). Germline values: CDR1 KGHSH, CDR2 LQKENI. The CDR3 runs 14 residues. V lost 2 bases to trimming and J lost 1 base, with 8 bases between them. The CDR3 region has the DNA TGTGCCAGCTCACCAAGCAGGGGGAACACTGAAGCTTTCTTT. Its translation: CASSPSRGNTEAFF.

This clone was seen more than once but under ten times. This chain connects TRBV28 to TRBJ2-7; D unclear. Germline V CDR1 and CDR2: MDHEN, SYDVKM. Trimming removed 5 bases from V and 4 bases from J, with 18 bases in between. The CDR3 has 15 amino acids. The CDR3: CASSTFRSQSYEQYF. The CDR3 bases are TGTGCCAGCAGTACGTTTCGGTCCCAATCATACGAGCAGTACTTC.

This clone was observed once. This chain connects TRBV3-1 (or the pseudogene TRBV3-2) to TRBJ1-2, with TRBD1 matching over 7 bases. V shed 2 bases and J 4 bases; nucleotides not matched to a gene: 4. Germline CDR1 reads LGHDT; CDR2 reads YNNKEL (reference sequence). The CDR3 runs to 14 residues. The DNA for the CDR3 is TGTGCCAGCAGCCAAAGGGGGCAAAGCTATGGCTACACCTTC. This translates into CASSQRGQSYGYTF.